This T cell receptor beta chain came from a study of OX40 agonist ivuxolimab in advanced cancers. As for the study in general: Three patients responded partially, comprising one with hepatocellular carcinoma and two with cutaneous melanoma. The study's findings and limits: Low levels of normalized T-cell clonal expansion also appeared in some nonresponders. The study found that CD8+ T cells averaged more expanded clones than CD4+.

There are 16 residues in the CDR3. Germline CDR1 and CDR2: MNHEY and SMNVEV (reference sequence). V trimming: 3 bases; J trimming: 2 bases; junction bases outside the gene matches: 7. Sequencing used immunoSEQ multiplex PCR; TCRdb keeps in-frame clones, though not all of them. The top ten hold 11% of the sample, which has approximately 20,000 clones, around four fifths seen once. Of note for this clone: Its antigen is still unknown.

This receptor was taken from an adult with an advanced solid tumor such as melanoma, head and neck, liver or kidney cancer. J is TRBJ2-3 and V is TRBV27, with TRBD1 identical over 8 bases. This specimen was CD4+ or CD8+ T cells sorted from blood, taken in a trial of the OX40 agonist ivuxolimab. CDR3 amino acids: CASSFLRQGITDTQYF. Here the CDR3 DNA reads TGTGCCAGCAGTTTTTTGAGACAGGGGATCACAGATACGCAGTATTTT.